This passage covers 22 T cell receptor beta chains from one sample sequenced in a study of siplizumab effects on memory and regulatory T cells. Sequencing used immunoSEQ multiplex PCR; TCRdb keeps in-frame clones, though not all of them. Of 80,000 to 130,000 clones listed, less than 95% are singletons. Sequencing was done on a sample of Tregs sorted from blood. The receptors originated from a human donor in good health.

The rearrangement uses TRBV30 and TRBJ1-6; 7 nucleotides agree with TRBD1. Germline V lookup: CDR1 GTSNPN, CDR2 SVGIG (reference sequence). The CDR3 covers 14 residues. With 3 bases clipped from V and 6 bases from J, the junction kept 5 bases outside the gene matches. Here the CDR3 DNA reads TGTGCCTGGAGGGTCGGGACAGTTAATTCACCCCTCCACTTT. Translated, it gives CAWRVGTVNSPLHF.

Written as DNA, the CDR3 is TGCAGCGTTAGGGCTTTAGGGCACTCCTACGAGCAGTACTTC. Translating it yields CSVRALGHSYEQYF. The V call is TRBV29-1, the J call TRBJ2-7, with D hard to call. Per the germline V gene, CDR1 is SQVTM and CDR2 is ANQGSEA. The V end lost 5 bases, the J end lost 0 bases, and 14 bases lay between the germline ends. The CDR3 runs 14 residues.

V gene TRBV9 combines with J gene TRBJ1-4; possible D gene TRBD1, 5 bases. The germline V gene has CDR1 SGDLS and CDR2 YYNGEE. Trimming cost V 4 bases and J 5 bases, with 15 bases left between them. The CDR3 consists of 15 residues. In DNA form, the CDR3 reads TGTGCCAGCAGCCAAGGGGTGTATCCGAATGAAAAACTGTTTTTT. This codes for CASSQGVYPNEKLFF.

The chain links TRBV7-8 to TRBJ2-3, with 9 bases matching TRBD2. The CDR3 contains 16 residues. The germline gives CDR1 SGHVS, CDR2 FQNEAQ. V shed 8 bases and J 4 bases; nucleotides not matched to a gene: 13. The CDR3 here is CASRGIAGVWADTQYF. The CDR3 DNA reads TGTGCCAGCCGAGGTATAGCGGGAGTATGGGCAGATACGCAGTATTTT.

The chain joins TRBV27 to TRBJ1-5, with D possibly matching TRBD1 (5 bases). In germline, CDR1 is MNHEY, CDR2 SMNVEV (reference sequence). The germline V and J ends were trimmed by 1 base and 5 bases, with 18 bases remaining between them. The CDR3 loop spans 17 amino acids. CDR3 sequence: CASSLYFGDGTYQPQHF. CDR3 in DNA: TGTGCCAGCAGTTTATATTTCGGGGACGGAACATATCAGCCCCAGCATTTT.

The chain uses TRBV7-2 and TRBJ2-1; perhaps TRBD1 as D (5 bases). Germline values: CDR1 SGHTA, CDR2 FQGNSA. With 3 bases removed from V and 2 bases from J, the gap between germline ends came to 23 bases. The CDR3 runs 19 residues. This chain's CDR3 is CASSFPIRWGPQPYNEQFF. The CDR3 region has the DNA TGTGCCAGCAGCTTCCCTATTCGGTGGGGCCCCCAACCCTACAATGAGCAGTTCTTC. The whole variable domain, remainder taken from reference TRBV7-2 and TRBJ2-1, is GAGVSQSPSNKVTEKGKDVELRCDPISGHTALYWYRQSLGQGLEFLIYFQGNSAPDKSGLPSDRFSAERTGGSVSTLTIQRTQQEDSAVYLCASSFPIRWGPQPYNEQFFGPGTRLTVL.

The chain has TRBV19 and TRBJ1-3; TRBD1 matches at 8 bases. Trimming at V came to 3 bases and at J to 3 bases, leaving 4 bases not matched to a gene. CDR1 and CDR2 from the germline V gene are LNHDA and SQIVND (reference sequence). This CDR3 spans 15 amino acids. CDR3 amino acids: CASSIGQGYGNTIYF. The CDR3 DNA sequence: TGTGCCAGTAGTATCGGACAGGGTTATGGAAACACCATATATTTT.

This clone was seen only a few times. The chain carries TRBV2 and TRBJ1-5, with D perhaps matching TRBD1 (6 bases). The germline gives CDR1 SNHLY, CDR2 FYNNEI. V lost 4 bases and J 6 bases, leaving 16 bases between the germline ends. This CDR3 is built from 15 residues. The CDR3 DNA follows: TGTGCCAGCAGTGTGGGGGGCCGGCGGGTTCAGCCCCAGCATTTT. Its protein product is CASSVGGRRVQPQHF.

This clone has just one count. The chain is built from TRBV10-2 and TRBJ2-2; 11 nucleotides agree with TRBD2. The CDR3 is 17 amino acids. Germline CDR1 and CDR2: WSHSY and SAAADI. The trim removed 9 bases at V and 3 bases at J, leaving 12 bases unmatched. The CDR3 here is CASSNPGLAAYTGELFF. The CDR3 nucleotides are TGCGCCAGTTCCAATCCGGGACTAGCGGCCTACACCGGGGAGCTGTTTTTT.

The chain links TRBV30 to TRBJ2-5; no clear D. This CDR3 is 11 amino acids long. CDR1 is GTSNPN and CDR2 is SVGIG in the germline V gene (reference sequence). V dropped 3 bases and J dropped 1 base, with 3 bases sitting between them. The CDR3, as DNA: TGTGCCTGGAGGGGCCAAGAGACCCAGTACTTC. Encoded protein: CAWRGQETQYF.

V gene TRBV6-9 combines with J gene TRBJ1-2, with TRBD1 matching 7 bases. The CDR3 contains 15 residues. In germline, CDR1 is MNHGY, CDR2 SVAAGI. Trimming took 11 bases from V and 4 from J; bases not matched to a gene: 16. The CDR3 coding sequence is TGTGCCGGCCGGGGGGTAGGAGGGGGCGGCTATGGCTACACCTTC. It specifies CAGRGVGGGGYGYTF.

The gene calls are TRBV7-9 and TRBJ2-3; 7 bases fit TRBD1. The CDR3 loop spans 15 amino acids. V trimming: 3 bases; J trimming: 2 bases; junction bases outside the gene matches: 5. Germline V gene sequence: CDR1 SEHNR, CDR2 FQNEAQ (reference sequence). The CDR3 loop reads CASSFKGAITDTQYF. The CDR3 region has the DNA TGTGCCAGCAGCTTCAAGGGGGCTATCACAGATACGCAGTATTTT.

J is TRBJ2-5 and V is TRBV28; 8 nucleotides line up with TRBD2. The CDR3 has 14 residues. Trimming cost V 3 bases and J 6 bases; bases outside gene matches: 6. From germline, CDR1 is MDHEN and CDR2 SYDVKM. The CDR3 nucleotides read TGTGCCAGCAGTTTCAGCGGGAGTCGGCAGACCCAGTACTTC. Protein product: CASSFSGSRQTQYF.

This chain links TRBV11-2 with TRBJ1-4, with TRBD1 matching over 7 bases. CDR1 is SGHAT, CDR2 FQNNGV, per germline. CDR3 length: 15 amino acids. With V trimmed by 5 bases and J by 4 bases, 7 bases remained unmatched. CDR3 nucleotide sequence: TGTGCCAGCAGCCACCGACAGGGACTTAATGAAAAACTGTTTTTT. This gives the protein CASSHRQGLNEKLFF.

This chain links TRBV10-1 with TRBJ2-1, with no clear D. The germline V gene encodes CDR1 WNHNN and CDR2 SYGVQD (reference sequence). V lost 7 bases, J lost 7 bases, and 17 bases lay in between. CDR3 size: 14 residues. CDR3 in DNA: TGCGCCAGCATAGAACCCCCGAAGGGTAATGAGCAGTTCTTC. Translated, it gives CASIEPPKGNEQFF.

The V call is TRBV2, the J call TRBJ2-6, with D unclear. Per the germline V gene, CDR1 is SNHLY and CDR2 is FYNNEI. V dropped 4 bases and J dropped 0 bases, with 1 base sitting between them. The CDR3 runs to 13 residues. As DNA, the CDR3 is TGTGCCAGCAGTGGCTCTGGGGCCAACGTCCTGACTTTC. Its translation is CASSGSGANVLTF.

The V and J genes are TRBV18 and TRBJ2-6; the D is unclear. Trimming took 3 bases from V and 0 from J, leaving 12 bases between them. Per the germline V gene, CDR1 is KGHSH and CDR2 is LQKENI. CDR3 size: 17 residues. The CDR3 DNA reads TGTGCCAGCTCACCTCTCCGGGCGAGCTCTGGGGCCAACGTCCTGACTTTC. Translation gives CASSPLRASSGANVLTF.

V usage is TRBV5-6 and J usage is TRBJ2-4; D might be TRBD2 (6 bases). The CDR3 totals 15 residues. Germline CDR1 SGHDT, CDR2 YYEEEE. Trimming pared 4 bases from V and 11 bases from J, leaving 22 bases between. CDR3 sequence reads: CASSPIAAGPRVQYF. The CDR3 DNA reads as TGTGCCAGCAGCCCAATAGCGGCCGGCCCAAGGGTTCAGTACTTC. The variable domain in full, with the rest retrieved from reference TRBV5-6 and TRBJ2-4, is DAGVTQSPTHLIKTRGQQVTLRCSPKSGHDTVSWYQQALGQGPQFIFQYYEEEERQRGNFPDRFSGHQFPNYSSELNVNALLLGDSALYLCASSPIAAGPRVQYFGAGTRLSVL.

This clone showed up just once. The chain links TRBV2 to TRBJ2-3; a weak D match, TRBD2 (6 bases). The CDR3 length is 15 residues. CDR1 is SNHLY and CDR2 is FYNNEI in the germline V gene. The V gene lost 6 bases and the J gene lost 2 bases, with 15 bases spanning the gap. The chain's CDR3 is CASRRDASPTDTQYF. In DNA form, the CDR3 reads TGTGCCAGCAGGCGGGATGCTAGCCCCACAGATACGCAGTATTTT.

This chain connects TRBV9 to TRBJ2-7, with D perhaps matching TRBD1 (6 bases). Germline CDR1 reads SGDLS; CDR2 reads YYNGEE. There are 15 residues in the CDR3. Deletions cut 0 bases from V and 2 bases from J, with 12 bases between. The CDR3 DNA reads as TGTGCCAGCAGCGTAGGTCATGGACAGACCTACGAGCAGTACTTC. Its translation: CASSVGHGQTYEQYF. Full variable domain (remainder filled in from reference TRBV9 and TRBJ2-7): DSGVTQTPKHLITATGQRVTLRCSPRSGDLSVYWYQQSLDQGLQFLIQYYNGEERAKGNILERFSAQQFPDLHSELNLSSLELGDSALYFCASSVGHGQTYEQYFGPGTRLTVT.

The CDR3 DNA reads TGTGCCAGCAGTTCGACCGGGACAAAGAACACCGGGGAGCTGTTTTTT. Its protein is CASSSTGTKNTGELFF. This sequence joins TRBV27 and TRBJ2-2; maybe TRBD1 (6 bases). The V gene's germline CDR1 is MNHEY and CDR2 SMNVEV (reference sequence). CDR3 length: 16 amino acids. V lost 4 bases and J 1 base, leaving 13 bases between the germline ends.

The sample holds one count of this clone. V and J are TRBV14 and TRBJ2-3; the match to TRBD1 covers 12 bases. CDR1 and CDR2 (germline): SGHDN, FVKESK. The CDR3 length is 20 residues. With 4 bases clipped from V and 1 base from J, the junction kept 15 bases outside the gene matches. The chain's CDR3 is CASSRYPPGQGARGTDTQYF. The CDR3 nucleotides are TGTGCCAGCAGCCGATACCCTCCGGGACAGGGGGCGCGAGGCACAGATACGCAGTATTTT.